This T cell receptor (beta chain) derives from a study of OX40 agonist ivuxolimab in advanced cancers. Study as a whole: Patients enrolled in dose escalation were diagnosed with hepatocellular carcinoma, melanoma, renal cell or head and neck cancer.

The CDR3 runs 12 residues. With 5 bases removed from V and 4 bases from J, the gap between germline ends came to 6 bases. Per the germline V gene, CDR1 is LNHDA and CDR2 is SQIVND (reference sequence). This clone has more than one count but fewer than ten. This table comes from immunoSEQ multiplex PCR, and its TCRdb copy is limited to in-frame clones, with some not included. The repertoire has over 40,000 clones, approximately 83% of them found once; the top ten carry around 2.8%. This TCR was sampled from an adult with an advanced solid tumor such as melanoma, head and neck, liver or kidney cancer. The rearrangement uses TRBV19 and TRBJ1-3; D gene uncertain. The sequencing here drew on CD4+ or CD8+ T cells sorted from blood, taken in a trial of the OX40 agonist ivuxolimab. CDR3 coding DNA: TGTGCCAGTAGTGGACCGGGAAACACCATATATTTT. Amino acid sequence: CASSGPGNTIYF.